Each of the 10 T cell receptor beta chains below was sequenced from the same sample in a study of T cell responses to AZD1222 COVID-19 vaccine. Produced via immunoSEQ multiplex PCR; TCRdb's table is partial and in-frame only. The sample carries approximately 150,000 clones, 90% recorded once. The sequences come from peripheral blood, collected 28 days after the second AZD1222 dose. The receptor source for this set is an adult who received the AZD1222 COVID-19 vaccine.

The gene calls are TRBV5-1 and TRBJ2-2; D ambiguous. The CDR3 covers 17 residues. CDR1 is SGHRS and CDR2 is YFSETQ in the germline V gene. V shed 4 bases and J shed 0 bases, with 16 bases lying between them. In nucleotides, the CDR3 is TGCGCCAGCAGCCAACATTTGGGCGGTACGAACACCGGGGAGCTGTTTTTT. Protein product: CASSQHLGGTNTGELFF.

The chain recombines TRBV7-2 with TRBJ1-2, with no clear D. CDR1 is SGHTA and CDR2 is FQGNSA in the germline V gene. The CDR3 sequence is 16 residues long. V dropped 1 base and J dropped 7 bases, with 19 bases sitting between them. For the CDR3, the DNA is TGTGCCAGCAGCTTAGAGCTTCGTGTTGTCAGTGGTGGCTACACCTTC. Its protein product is CASSLELRVVSGGYTF.

This CDR3 reads CASSPDRDGNTIYF. The CDR3 DNA reads as TGTGCCAGCAGCCCGGACAGGGACGGAAACACCATATATTTT. The J gene is TRBJ1-3, the V gene TRBV6-2 or TRBV6-3, with TRBD1 identical over 8 bases. Germline values: CDR1 MNHEY, CDR2 SVGEGT. The V segment lost 6 bases and the J segment 4 bases; nucleotides outside the gene matches: 5. The length of the CDR3 is 14 residues.

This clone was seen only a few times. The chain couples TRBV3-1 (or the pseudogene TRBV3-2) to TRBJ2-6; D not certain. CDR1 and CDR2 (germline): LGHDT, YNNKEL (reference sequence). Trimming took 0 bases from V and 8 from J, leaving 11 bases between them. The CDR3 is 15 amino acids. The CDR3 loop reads CASSQDPFQTNVLTF. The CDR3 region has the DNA TGTGCCAGCAGCCAAGACCCATTCCAGACCAACGTCCTGACTTTC.

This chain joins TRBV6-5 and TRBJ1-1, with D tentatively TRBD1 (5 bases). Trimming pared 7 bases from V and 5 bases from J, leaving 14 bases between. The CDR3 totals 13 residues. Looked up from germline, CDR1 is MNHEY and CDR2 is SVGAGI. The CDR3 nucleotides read TGTGCCAGCATCTCAGAGGGGTGGACTGAAGCTTTCTTT. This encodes CASISEGWTEAFF.

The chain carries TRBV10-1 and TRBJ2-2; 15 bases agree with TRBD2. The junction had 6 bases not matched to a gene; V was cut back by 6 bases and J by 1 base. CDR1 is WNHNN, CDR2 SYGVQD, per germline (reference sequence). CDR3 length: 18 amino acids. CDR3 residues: CASSPGLAGGWNTGELFF. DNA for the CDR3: TGCGCCAGCAGCCCCGGACTAGCGGGAGGGTGGAACACCGGGGAGCTGTTTTTT.

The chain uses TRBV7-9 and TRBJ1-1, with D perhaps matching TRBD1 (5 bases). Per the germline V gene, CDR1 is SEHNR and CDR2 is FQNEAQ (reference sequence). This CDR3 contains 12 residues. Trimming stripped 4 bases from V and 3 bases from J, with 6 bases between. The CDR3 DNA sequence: TGTGCCAGCAGCTCACAGGACACTGAAGCTTTCTTT. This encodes CASSSQDTEAFF.

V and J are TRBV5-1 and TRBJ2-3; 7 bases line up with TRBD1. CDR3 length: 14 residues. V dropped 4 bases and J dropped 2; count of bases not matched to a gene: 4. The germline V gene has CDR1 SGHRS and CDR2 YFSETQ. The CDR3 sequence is CASSGGQPTDTQYF. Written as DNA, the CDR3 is TGCGCCAGCAGCGGGGGACAGCCCACAGATACGCAGTATTTT.

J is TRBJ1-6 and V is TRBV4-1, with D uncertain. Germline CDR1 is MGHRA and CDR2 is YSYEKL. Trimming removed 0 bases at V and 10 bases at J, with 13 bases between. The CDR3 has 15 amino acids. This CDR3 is CASSQDPINRSPLHF. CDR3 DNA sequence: TGCGCCAGCAGCCAAGATCCCATTAACCGGTCACCCCTCCACTTT.

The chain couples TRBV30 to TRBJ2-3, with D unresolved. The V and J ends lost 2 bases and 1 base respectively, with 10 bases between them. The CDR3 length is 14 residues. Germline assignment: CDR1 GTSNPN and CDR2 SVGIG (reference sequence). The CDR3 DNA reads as TGTGCCTGGAGTCCCCGGGTGGGCACAGATACGCAGTATTTT. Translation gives CAWSPRVGTDTQYF.